The 20 T cell receptor beta chains below all came from one sample that was sequenced in a study of cytomegalovirus exposure and HLA in healthy donors. This PCR relied on a set of 60 Vbeta primers and 13 Jbeta primers. TCRdb's copy holds only in-frame clones and misses some; the assay was immunoSEQ multiplex PCR. The table shows approximately 190,000 clones, with about 80% occurring only once. Sequencing was performed on PBMCs. The origin of the receptors is a middle-aged man in good health and CMV-seropositive.

The rearrangement joins TRBV7-9 to TRBJ2-5, with a weak D call TRBD1 (5 bases). The last part of the DNA fits TRBJ2-7 better; the J call may be wrong. CDR1 and CDR2 from the germline V gene are SEHNR and FQNEAQ (reference sequence). The CDR3 runs to 15 residues. The CDR3 loop is CASSLRGGLRYEQYF. Here the CDR3 DNA reads TGTGCCAGCAGCCTTAGGGGTGGTCTAAGATACGAGCAGTACTTC.

J is TRBJ2-3 and V is TRBV7-9; a weak D match, TRBD1 (6 bases). This CDR3 is 15 amino acids long. The V and J ends lost 1 base and 5 bases respectively, with 13 bases between them. From germline, CDR1 is SEHNR and CDR2 FQNEAQ (reference sequence). The CDR3 DNA reads TGTGCCAGCAGCTTAGACACAGGGTTAGGAGATACGCAGTATTTT. This gives the protein CASSLDTGLGDTQYF.

The chain carries TRBV6-6 and TRBJ2-7; 7 bases agree with TRBD2. Germline V CDR1 and CDR2: MNHNY, SVGAGI (reference sequence). V was pared by 2 bases and J by 5 bases, with 6 bases of the junction left unmatched. The CDR3 contains 14 residues. The CDR3 bases are TGTGCCAGCAGTTACGCGGGAGCTAGTCACGAGCAGTACTTC. Translation gives CASSYAGASHEQYF.

The chain couples TRBV29-1 to TRBJ2-3, with D uncertain. The CDR3 runs to 13 residues. V was shortened by 4 bases and J by 2 bases, with 10 bases between the two germline ends. Per the germline V gene, CDR1 is SQVTM and CDR2 is ANQGSEA. In DNA form, the CDR3 reads TGCAGCGTTGGGGCACGGCTCACAGATACGCAGTATTTT. This gives the protein CSVGARLTDTQYF.

This chain uses TRBV5-1 with TRBJ1-2; maybe TRBD1 (6 bases). Germline V gene lookup returns CDR1 SGHRS and CDR2 YFSETQ. V lost 5 bases and J 5 bases, leaving 16 bases between the germline ends. The CDR3 is 14 residues long. The CDR3 DNA reads as TGCGCCAGCAGGGACGGGGGGCTTGGGTATGGCTACACCTTC. It encodes CASRDGGLGYGYTF. The full variable domain, in which reference TRBV5-1 and TRBJ1-2 provide the parts outside the CDR3, is KAGVTQTPRYLIKTRGQQVTLSCSPISGHRSVSWYQQTPGQGLQFLFEYFSETQRNKGNFPGRFSGRQFSNSRSEMNVSTLELGDSALYLCASRDGGLGYGYTFGSGTRLTVV.

The chain combines TRBV6-6 with TRBJ2-5; possible D gene TRBD2, 6 bases. There are 15 residues in the CDR3. Germline assignment: CDR1 MNHNY and CDR2 SVGAGI (reference sequence). With 0 bases removed from V and 5 bases from J, the gap between germline ends came to 13 bases. CDR3 DNA sequence: TGTGCCAGCAGTTACTCGAATCGGGGGATGGAGACCCAGTACTTC. It yields the protein CASSYSNRGMETQYF.

This chain connects TRBV6-5 to TRBJ2-7, with a possible D match to TRBD1 (7 bases). In germline, CDR1 is MNHEY, CDR2 SVGAGI. Trimming removed 3 bases from V and 7 bases from J, with 13 bases in between. The CDR3 has 13 amino acids. Here the CDR3 reads CASSYEGAGEQYF. CDR3 sequence (DNA): TGTGCCAGCAGTTATGAGGGGGCGGGGGAGCAGTACTTC.

This chain uses TRBV4-3 with TRBJ2-7; D ambiguous. CDR1 is LGHNA and CDR2 is YSLEER in the germline V gene. The CDR3 totals 15 residues. With 2 bases removed from V and 7 bases from J, the gap between germline ends came to 18 bases. The CDR3 sequence: CASSQTGYATREQYF. The CDR3 DNA follows: TGCGCCAGCAGCCAAACGGGTTACGCTACGCGAGAGCAGTACTTC.

The V gene is TRBV5-1, the J gene TRBJ2-3; 12 positions match TRBD2. The V gene end was trimmed by 2 bases and the J gene end by 2 bases; junction bases not matched to a gene: 3. The CDR3 covers 16 residues. From germline, CDR1 is SGHRS and CDR2 YFSETQ. CDR3 region: CASSLGTSGPTDTQYF. DNA of the CDR3: TGCGCCAGCAGCTTAGGGACTAGCGGGCCCACAGATACGCAGTATTTT.

This chain joins TRBV9 and TRBJ2-2; possible D gene TRBD2, 6 bases. Trimming cost V 0 bases and J 7 bases, with 19 bases left between them. The germline V gene has CDR1 SGDLS and CDR2 YYNGEE. This CDR3 region has 17 residues. The CDR3 reads CASSVGPLVRENGELFF. In DNA, the CDR3 is TGTGCCAGCAGCGTAGGACCCCTTGTTCGGGAGAACGGGGAGCTGTTTTTT.

The V gene is TRBV9, the J gene TRBJ1-6; 8 bases match TRBD1. This CDR3 comprises 16 residues. Germline V lookup: CDR1 SGDLS, CDR2 YYNGEE. After removal of 4 bases from V and 2 bases from J, the junction contained 5 bases not matched to a gene. CDR3 protein: CASSLTGETYNSPLHF. The CDR3 nucleotides are TGTGCCAGCAGCTTGACAGGGGAAACCTATAATTCACCCCTCCACTTT.

This clone was seen only a few times. The chain employs TRBV19 and TRBJ1-5; the match to TRBD1 covers 7 bases. From germline, CDR1 is LNHDA and CDR2 SQIVND (reference sequence). Unmatched junction bases numbered 8, after V lost 8 bases and J lost 4 bases. This CDR3 contains 14 residues. In DNA form, the CDR3 reads TGTGCCAGTCACCGGGACAGTAGGAATCAGCCCCAGCATTTT. Translation: CASHRDSRNQPQHF. The variable domain in full, completed from reference TRBV19 and TRBJ1-5, reads DGGITQSPKYLFRKEGQNVTLSCEQNLNHDAMYWYRQDPGQGLRLIYYSQIVNDFQKGDIAEGYSVSREKKESFPLTVTSAQKNPTAFYLCASHRDSRNQPQHFGDGTRLSIL.

The rearrangement joins TRBV27 to TRBJ2-3; D is perhaps TRBD1 (6 bases). CDR3 size: 13 residues. Between the trimmed V and J ends, which lost 6 bases and 9 bases, there was a span of 16 bases. Germline CDR1 MNHEY, CDR2 SMNVEV (reference sequence). The CDR3 nucleotides are TGTGCCAGCAGCCGGACAGCCTTAAGAACGCAGTATTTT. It translates to CASSRTALRTQYF.

The chain is built from TRBV5-6 and TRBJ2-1; TRBD2 matches 13 bases. The trim removed 2 bases at V and 7 bases at J, leaving 3 bases unmatched. Germline assignment: CDR1 SGHDT and CDR2 YYEEEE. The CDR3 consists of 15 residues. Here the CDR3 reads CASSLGLAGDNEQFF. In DNA form, the CDR3 reads TGTGCCAGCAGCTTAGGACTAGCGGGGGATAATGAGCAGTTCTTC.

In its sample, this clone was seen a few times. V and J are TRBV4-1 and TRBJ2-7; no reliable D call. V was shortened by 3 bases and J by 3 bases, with 12 bases between the two germline ends. The germline V gene has CDR1 MGHRA and CDR2 YSYEKL. The CDR3 is 14 amino acids. The CDR3 loop reads CASSQLSGDYEQYF. In DNA form, the CDR3 reads TGCGCCAGCAGCCAGCTGTCCGGAGACTACGAGCAGTACTTC.

The V and J genes are TRBV5-5 and TRBJ2-2, with 8 bases identical to TRBD2. The J segment lost 5 bases and the V segment lost 0 bases, leaving 9 bases of the junction unmatched. The CDR3 totals 17 residues. Germline CDR1 and CDR2: SGHKS and YYEKEE (reference sequence). CDR3 loop: CASSLDYRGGKTGELFF. Here the CDR3 DNA reads TGTGCCAGCAGCTTGGATTACCGGGGGGGTAAGACCGGGGAGCTGTTTTTT.

The genes are TRBV7-2 and TRBJ2-1; 9 bases are a match to TRBD2. Germline V gene data show CDR1 as SGHTA and CDR2 as FQGNSA. The CDR3 sequence is 16 residues long. Losses at the gene ends were 5 bases for V and 0 bases for J; bases not matched to a gene: 5. The CDR3 loop is CASSVRAGGSYNEQFF. The CDR3, as DNA: TGTGCCAGCAGCGTCCGAGCGGGGGGCTCCTACAATGAGCAGTTCTTC. Full variable domain (rest looked up from reference TRBV7-2 and TRBJ2-1): GAGVSQSPSNKVTEKGKDVELRCDPISGHTALYWYRQSLGQGLEFLIYFQGNSAPDKSGLPSDRFSAERTGGSVSTLTIQRTQQEDSAVYLCASSVRAGGSYNEQFFGPGTRLTVL.

The chain uses TRBV6-1 and TRBJ1-6; 8 nucleotides match TRBD1. Trimming took 5 bases from V and 7 from J; bases not matched to a gene: 7. The CDR3 spans 15 residues. Per the germline V gene, CDR1 is MNHNS and CDR2 is SASEGT. CDR3 in amino acids: CASSQGDRRNSPLHF. The CDR3 DNA sequence: TGTGCCAGCAGTCAAGGGGACAGGCGAAATTCACCCCTCCACTTT.

The V gene is TRBV15, the J gene TRBJ2-5, with 7 bases lining up with TRBD1. The CDR3 runs to 14 residues. Germline trimming cut 0 bases from V and 4 bases from J; bases unmatched to any gene: 2. Per the germline V gene, CDR1 is LNHNV and CDR2 is YYDKDF (reference sequence). This CDR3 is CATSRDPGGETQYF. The CDR3 coding sequence is TGTGCCACCAGCAGAGATCCAGGGGGAGAGACCCAGTACTTC. Full variable domain (outside the CDR3, taken from reference TRBV15 and TRBJ2-5): DAMVIQNPRYQVTQFGKPVTLSCSQTLNHNVMYWYQQKSSQAPKLLFHYYDKDFNNEADTPDNFQSRRPNTSFCFLDIRSPGLGDTAMYLCATSRDPGGETQYFGPGTRLLVL.

This chain connects TRBV4-1 to TRBJ2-7; the match to TRBD1 covers 7 bases. Germline loops: CDR1 MGHRA, CDR2 YSYEKL. Trimming at V came to 3 bases and at J to 0 bases, leaving 17 bases not matched to a gene. The CDR3 is 19 amino acids. The CDR3 protein is CASSQNVGAGQASSYEQYF. The CDR3 DNA reads as TGCGCCAGCAGCCAGAACGTAGGAGCAGGACAGGCGAGCTCCTACGAGCAGTACTTC.